This T cell receptor (beta chain) was sequenced in a study of blood T cells in healthy people across ages. Study-level points and caveats: Expanded clonotype shifts may have been confounded, as the donors had an unknown CMV status. Unsorted PBMC material precluded a definitive naive versus antigen-experienced comparison.

For the second PCR, which ran for 7 to 11 cycles, a sample-barcoded 5' primer and a J-beta primer mix were used. Unique molecular identifiers of 12 random nucleotides labeled each cDNA. TCRdb re-called the 5' RACE reads with MiXCR, one entry per CDR3 protein. The sample shows approximately 850,000 distinct CDR3 sequences, approximately 44% of them seen only once. Of note for this clonotype: Its antigen is still unknown.

Donors gave 9 to 10 milliliters of peripheral blood apiece. The sequence was obtained from a man between 60 and 70 years old in good health. Sample: blood.

CDR3 in DNA: TGTGCCAGCAGCCCGGGAGGGGTTATCCGCGAGCAGTACTTC. Encoded protein: CASSPGGVIREQYF. V gene TRBV28 combines with J gene TRBJ2-7, with 8 bases identical to TRBD2. CDR1 MDHEN and CDR2 SYDVKM come from the germline V gene. V shed 6 bases, J shed 6 bases, and the junction held 10 bases outside the gene matches. This CDR3 is 14 amino acids long.